One and the same sample provided the 26 T cell receptor beta chains below, sequenced in a study of cytomegalovirus exposure and HLA in healthy donors. 60 Vbeta and 13 Jbeta primers were used in PCR. The repertoire was sequenced with immunoSEQ multiplex PCR; TCRdb's copy has only in-frame clones and lacks some. The table records 180,000 or so clones, about 9% of them present only once. Sequences were obtained from PBMCs. Receptors were obtained from a woman in her 30s in good health and CMV-seropositive.

The V gene is TRBV30, the J gene TRBJ2-1; 15 bases are a match to TRBD2. The J segment lost 6 bases and the V segment lost 2 bases, leaving 2 bases of the junction unmatched. Germline CDR1 GTSNPN, CDR2 SVGIG (reference sequence). The CDR3 has 15 amino acids. This CDR3 reads CAWSSGLAGGNEQFF. The CDR3, as DNA: TGTGCCTGGAGTTCGGGACTAGCGGGAGGCAATGAGCAGTTCTTC.

The sample holds a few counts of this clone. V usage is TRBV18 and J usage is TRBJ2-6; D unclear. Trimming took off 2 bases at V and 3 bases at J, with 8 bases between the two ends. Germline V gene sequence: CDR1 KGHSH, CDR2 LQKENI. CDR3 length: 15 residues. The CDR3: CASSPRTGGANVLTF. CDR3 coding DNA: TGTGCCAGCTCACCAAGAACGGGTGGGGCCAACGTCCTGACTTTC.

This clone was counted a few times. The chain recombines TRBV2 with TRBJ2-1, with D possibly being TRBD2 (6 bases). Germline CDR1 is SNHLY and CDR2 is FYNNEI. The CDR3 runs to 11 residues. V lost 8 bases, J lost 5 bases, and 7 bases lay in between. This chain's CDR3 is CASRGNNEQFF. As DNA, the CDR3 is TGTGCCAGCCGCGGGAACAATGAGCAGTTCTTC. The full variable domain, completed using reference TRBV2 and TRBJ2-1, is EPEVTQTPSHQVTQMGQEVILRCVPISNHLYFYWYRQILGQKVEFLVSFYNNEISEKSEIFDDQFSVERPDGSNFTLKIRSTKLEDSAMYFCASRGNNEQFFGPGTRLTVL.

This chain joins TRBV2 and TRBJ2-5, with 9 bases fitting TRBD1. CDR1 is SNHLY and CDR2 is FYNNEI in the germline V gene. Trimming cost V 9 bases and J 4 bases; bases outside gene matches: 6. The CDR3 length is 13 residues. CDR3 in DNA: TGTGCCAGTTTCCGGGACAGGGTAGAGACCCAGTACTTC. Its translation is CASFRDRVETQYF.

The rearrangement joins TRBV5-4 to TRBJ1-2; TRBD1 matches at 7 bases. The CDR3 covers 17 residues. Germline trimming cut 2 bases from V and 8 bases from J; bases unmatched to any gene: 18. The germline V gene encodes CDR1 SGHNT and CDR2 YYREEE (reference sequence). CDR3 DNA: TGTGCCAGCAGCTTAGGCGGTCGGACAGGAACTGCGGAAGGCTACACCTTC. Encoded protein: CASSLGGRTGTAEGYTF.

The chain's CDR3 is CASSRTGYSGNTIYF. CDR3 DNA: TGTGCCAGCAGCCGAACGGGATACTCTGGAAACACCATATATTTT. The V and J genes are TRBV4-2 and TRBJ1-3; D unresolved. CDR3 length equals 15 residues. V was trimmed by 4 bases and J by 0 bases, leaving 10 bases between them. From germline, CDR1 is LGHNA and CDR2 YNFKEQ.

V usage is TRBV9 and J usage is TRBJ1-2, with D uncertain. The CDR3 runs 13 residues. Germline CDR1 SGDLS, CDR2 YYNGEE. V was trimmed by 4 bases and J by 5 bases, leaving 12 bases between them. CDR3 amino acids: CASSPLAGYGYTF. The CDR3 DNA follows: TGTGCCAGCAGCCCCCTAGCGGGGTATGGCTACACCTTC.

The chain combines TRBV6-1 with TRBJ2-7, with 7 nucleotides matching TRBD2. CDR1 is MNHNS and CDR2 is SASEGT in the germline V gene. The CDR3 has 15 amino acids. The J segment lost 4 bases and the V segment lost 2 bases, leaving 8 bases of the junction unmatched. CDR3 sequence reads: CASSETGGSPYEQYF. The CDR3, as DNA: TGTGCCAGCAGTGAAACGGGCGGGAGTCCGTACGAGCAGTACTTC.

The chain uses TRBV5-1 and TRBJ2-7; 9 bases match TRBD2. CDR3 length: 15 amino acids. Unmatched junction bases numbered 4, after V lost 1 base and J lost 2 bases. Germline CDR1 is SGHRS and CDR2 is YFSETQ. This CDR3 reads CASSLSTSGPYEQYF. The CDR3 DNA reads TGCGCCAGCAGCTTGTCGACTAGCGGACCCTACGAGCAGTACTTC.

This clone turned up a few times. The chain uses TRBV6-1 and TRBJ2-2; perhaps TRBD2 as D (5 bases). Between the trimmed V and J ends, which lost 3 bases and 2 bases, there was a span of 13 bases. The CDR3 contains 16 residues. Germline lookup yields CDR1 MNHNS and CDR2 SASEGT. The CDR3 nucleotides are TGTGCCAGCAGTGATTGGCGGCGGACTAACACCGGGGAGCTGTTTTTT. Its protein product is CASSDWRRTNTGELFF.

This clone showed up just a few times. The chain combines TRBV30 with TRBJ2-7, with D perhaps matching TRBD1 (5 bases). The length of the CDR3 is 12 residues. Germline V gives CDR1 GTSNPN, CDR2 SVGIG (reference sequence). V dropped 2 bases and J dropped 5 bases, with 10 bases sitting between them. The CDR3 loop reads CAWSLTVHEQYF. CDR3 DNA sequence: TGTGCCTGGAGTTTGACAGTCCACGAGCAGTACTTC.

This clone came up a few times. This chain uses TRBV10-3 with TRBJ2-7, with a possible D match to TRBD2 (5 bases). The CDR3 has 14 residues. Germline-derived CDR1 and CDR2 are ENHRY and SYGVKD. With 0 bases removed from V and 2 bases from J, the gap between germline ends came to 8 bases. The CDR3 DNA follows: TGTGCCATCAGTGAGTCAGCGGCGGCCTACGAGCAGTACTTC. It is translated as CAISESAAAYEQYF.

The chain has TRBV4-1 and TRBJ2-1; 7 bases are shared with TRBD2. V was clipped by 4 bases and J by 1 base; unmatched bases: 10. This CDR3 is 17 amino acids long. The germline gives CDR1 MGHRA, CDR2 YSYEKL. The CDR3 protein is CASSRQLAVPSYNEQFF. The CDR3 DNA reads TGCGCCAGCAGCCGCCAGCTAGCGGTTCCTTCCTACAATGAGCAGTTCTTC.

This clone was recorded a few times. CDR3 sequence reads: CSVLKGDSHQGYTF. The CDR3 DNA reads as TGCAGCGTTCTAAAGGGGGACAGTCACCAGGGCTACACCTTC. This sequence joins TRBV29-1 and TRBJ1-2; 7 nucleotides match TRBD1. Trimming cost V 5 bases and J 8 bases; bases outside gene matches: 14. CDR1 and CDR2 from the germline V gene are SQVTM and ANQGSEA. This CDR3 region has 14 residues.

The chain uses TRBV7-8 and TRBJ2-7; 11 nucleotides match TRBD1. Germline CDR1 and CDR2: SGHVS and FQNEAQ. Trimming at V came to 5 bases and at J to 6 bases, leaving 6 bases not matched to a gene. There are 14 residues in the CDR3. In DNA, the CDR3 is TGTGCCAGCAGCCCCCAGGGACAGGGGGGCGAGCAGTACTTC. Protein sequence: CASSPQGQGGEQYF.

The chain links TRBV30 to TRBJ2-7, with D perhaps matching TRBD1 (5 bases). CDR1 and CDR2 from the germline V gene are GTSNPN and SVGIG (reference sequence). V lost 7 bases to trimming and J lost 1 base, with 20 bases between them. The CDR3 loop spans 15 amino acids. In DNA, the CDR3 is TGTGCCTTACAAACGATGGGGCGGCGGTCCTACGAGCAGTACTTC. Amino acids: CALQTMGRRSYEQYF.

The rearrangement links TRBV19 to TRBJ2-3; 9 positions match TRBD2. The CDR3 consists of 14 residues. The V and J ends lost 5 bases and 6 bases, in that order; junction bases with no gene match: 6. The germline V gene has CDR1 LNHDA and CDR2 SQIVND (reference sequence). The CDR3 bases are TGTGCCAGTAGTCCGGGACTAGCATCGGATACGCAGTATTTT. It is translated as CASSPGLASDTQYF.

A few counts support this clone. V gene TRBV9 combines with J gene TRBJ2-7; TRBD2 matches 16 bases. Germline CDR1 reads SGDLS; CDR2 reads YYNGEE. This CDR3 region has 17 residues. J gave up 4 bases and V 6 bases, and 10 bases lay outside the gene matches. CDR3 in amino acids: CASIGTSGRAWNYEQYF. For the CDR3, the DNA is TGTGCCAGCATCGGGACTAGCGGGAGGGCCTGGAATTACGAGCAGTACTTC. Based on the CDR3 plus reference TRBV9 and TRBJ2-7, the full variable domain is DSGVTQTPKHLITATGQRVTLRCSPRSGDLSVYWYQQSLDQGLQFLIQYYNGEERAKGNILERFSAQQFPDLHSELNLSSLELGDSALYFCASIGTSGRAWNYEQYFGPGTRLTVT.

V gene TRBV19 combines with J gene TRBJ1-3, with TRBD1 identical over 8 bases. V trimming: 6 bases; J trimming: 0 bases; junction bases outside the gene matches: 7. Germline V CDR1 and CDR2: LNHDA, SQIVND (reference sequence). The CDR3 runs 16 residues. This chain's CDR3 is CASRIGQGPSGNTIYF. CDR3 nucleotides: TGTGCCAGTAGGATCGGACAGGGCCCCTCTGGAAACACCATATATTTT.

The chain combines TRBV10-3 with TRBJ2-3, with 12 bases aligning to TRBD2. The CDR3 is 19 residues long. CDR1 and CDR2 (germline): ENHRY, SYGVKD. V trimming: 0 bases; J trimming: 2 bases; junction bases outside the gene matches: 9. The CDR3 nucleotides are TGTGCCATCAGTGAGTCATCCGGTGGACTAGCGGGGTCCACAGATACGCAGTATTTT. Translation: CAISESSGGLAGSTDTQYF.

This clone occurred a few times. This rearrangement joins TRBV30 to TRBJ1-4; 7 bases match TRBD1. This CDR3 region has 14 residues. Germline values: CDR1 GTSNPN, CDR2 SVGIG (reference sequence). Germline trimming cut 3 bases from V and 3 bases from J; bases unmatched to any gene: 4. CDR3 in DNA: TGTGCCTGGAGGCGGGACAGATCTAATGAAAAACTGTTTTTT. Protein: CAWRRDRSNEKLFF.

Only a few counts were recorded for this clone. The chain has TRBV5-4 and TRBJ2-1; D not certain. CDR1 is SGHNT and CDR2 is YYREEE in the germline V gene (reference sequence). The CDR3 sequence is 13 residues long. Trimming took off 0 bases at V and 6 bases at J, with 7 bases between the two ends. CDR3 coding DNA: TGTGCCAGCAGCTTGGGACTTACCAATGAGCAGTTCTTC. This gives the protein CASSLGLTNEQFF.

The rearrangement links TRBV11-2 to TRBJ1-5; no clear D. This CDR3 comprises 13 residues. Germline V gives CDR1 SGHAT, CDR2 FQNNGV. Trimming took off 3 bases at V and 3 bases at J, with 6 bases between the two ends. CDR3 region: CASSFGINQPQHF. CDR3 coding DNA: TGTGCCAGCAGCTTTGGCATCAATCAGCCCCAGCATTTT.

The chain uses TRBV6-6 and TRBJ2-3, with 10 nucleotides matching TRBD2. Trimming removed 8 bases from V and 11 bases from J; junction bases left unmatched: 4. The CDR3 loop spans 11 amino acids. Germline loops: CDR1 MNHNY, CDR2 SVGAGI (reference sequence). The CDR3 loop reads CASGSSGGQYF. In DNA, the CDR3 is TGTGCCAGCGGTTCTAGCGGGGGGCAGTATTTT.

This clone has a handful of counts. This sequence joins TRBV7-9 and TRBJ2-3, with D hard to call. Germline V lookup: CDR1 SEHNR, CDR2 FQNEAQ (reference sequence). V dropped 7 bases and J dropped 0 bases, with 11 bases sitting between them. The CDR3 totals 14 residues. The DNA for the CDR3 is TGTGCCAGCAAAGACACCTTGAGCACAGATACGCAGTATTTT. Protein product: CASKDTLSTDTQYF.

This clone was detected a few times. The CDR3: CASSPRRSVGEAFF. CDR3 bases: TGTGCCAGCAGCCCCCGGAGGTCGGTGGGTGAAGCTTTCTTT. The V gene is TRBV7-6, the J gene TRBJ1-1, with D uncertain. This CDR3 region has 14 residues. Trimming took 5 bases from V and 7 from J, leaving 17 bases between them. CDR1 and CDR2 (germline): SGHVS, FNYEAQ.